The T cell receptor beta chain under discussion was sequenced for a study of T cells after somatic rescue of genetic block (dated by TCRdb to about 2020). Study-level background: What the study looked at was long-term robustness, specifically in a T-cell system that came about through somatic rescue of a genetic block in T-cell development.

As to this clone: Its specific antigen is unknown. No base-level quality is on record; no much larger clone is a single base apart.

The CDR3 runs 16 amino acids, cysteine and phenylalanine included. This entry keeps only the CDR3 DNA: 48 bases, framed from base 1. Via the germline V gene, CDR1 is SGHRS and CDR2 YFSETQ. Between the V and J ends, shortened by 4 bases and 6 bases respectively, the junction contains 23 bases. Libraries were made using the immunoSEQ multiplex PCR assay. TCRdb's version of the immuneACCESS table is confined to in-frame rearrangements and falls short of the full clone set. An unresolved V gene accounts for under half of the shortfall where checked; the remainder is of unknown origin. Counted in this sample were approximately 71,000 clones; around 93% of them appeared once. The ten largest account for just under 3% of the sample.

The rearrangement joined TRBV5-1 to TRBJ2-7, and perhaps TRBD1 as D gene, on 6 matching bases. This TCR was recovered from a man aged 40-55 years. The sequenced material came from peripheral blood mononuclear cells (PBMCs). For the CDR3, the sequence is CASSVLVGQNLGEQYF. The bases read TGCGCCAGCAGCGTACTTGTGGGACAAAATCTGGGCGAGCAGTACTTC.